The following is a TCR beta chain sequence with its context. In the source study's methods: Reference gene primers were amplified, and this amplification served to estimate nucleated cell counts. Some clones are missing from TCRdb's copy, which holds only in-frame ones; the method was immunoSEQ multiplex PCR. That table supplies the V and J calls and clone size; D and trimming were determined from the DNA. The top ten clones hold over 4.5% of a sample with roughly 240,000 clones, less than 90% of them seen once. This specimen belongs to a study of blood T cell repertoires in COVID-19. Study as a whole: Acute and convalescent COVID-19 specimens originated in the United States, Italy and Spain. From T cells, B-cell-depleted T cells, or PBMCs came the material, which was cDNA or gDNA.

The length of the CDR3 is 15 residues. Trimming removed 5 bases from V and 5 bases from J; junction bases left unmatched: 7. Germline V CDR1 and CDR2: SEHNR, FQNEAQ (reference sequence). This TCR was sampled from a man aged 60-69 years who had recovered from COVID-19. The rearrangement links TRBV7-9 to TRBJ2-1, with TRBD1 matching over 9 bases. The sample consisted of peripheral blood. The CDR3 region is CASSRGRTGDNEQFF. CDR3 in DNA: TGTGCCAGCAGCCGAGGACGGACAGGGGACAATGAGCAGTTCTTC.